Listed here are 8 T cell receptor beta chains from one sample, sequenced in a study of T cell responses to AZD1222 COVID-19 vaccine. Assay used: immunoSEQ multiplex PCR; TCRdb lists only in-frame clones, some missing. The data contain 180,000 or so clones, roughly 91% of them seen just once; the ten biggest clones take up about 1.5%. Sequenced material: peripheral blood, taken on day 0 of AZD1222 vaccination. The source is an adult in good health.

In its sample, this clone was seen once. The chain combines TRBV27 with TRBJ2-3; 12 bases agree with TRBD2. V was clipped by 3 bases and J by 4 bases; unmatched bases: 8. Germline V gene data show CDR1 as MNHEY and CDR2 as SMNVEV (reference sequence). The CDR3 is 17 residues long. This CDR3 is CASSFTRLAGVPDTQYF. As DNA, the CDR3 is TGTGCCAGCAGTTTCACCCGACTAGCGGGAGTCCCAGATACGCAGTATTTT.

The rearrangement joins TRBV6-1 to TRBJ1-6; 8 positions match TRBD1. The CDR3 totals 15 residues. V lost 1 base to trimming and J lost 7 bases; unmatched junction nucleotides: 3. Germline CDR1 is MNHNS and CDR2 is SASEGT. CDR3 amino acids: CASSEGGQDNSPLHF. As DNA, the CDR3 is TGTGCCAGCAGTGAAGGGGGACAGGACAATTCACCCCTCCACTTT.

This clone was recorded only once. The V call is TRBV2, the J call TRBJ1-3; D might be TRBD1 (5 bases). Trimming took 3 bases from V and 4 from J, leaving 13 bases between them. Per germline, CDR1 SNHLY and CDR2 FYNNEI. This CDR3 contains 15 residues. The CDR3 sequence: CASSDSAGTGNTIYF. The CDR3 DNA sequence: TGTGCCAGCAGTGATTCGGCAGGGACGGGAAACACCATATATTTT.

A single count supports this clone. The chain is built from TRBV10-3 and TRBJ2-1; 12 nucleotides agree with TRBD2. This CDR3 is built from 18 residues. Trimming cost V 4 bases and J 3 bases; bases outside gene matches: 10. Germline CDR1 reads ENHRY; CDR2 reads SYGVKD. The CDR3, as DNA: TGTGCCATCAGTGCTCGGCTAGCGGGGGGGCAGGGCTACAATGAGCAGTTCTTC. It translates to CAISARLAGGQGYNEQFF.

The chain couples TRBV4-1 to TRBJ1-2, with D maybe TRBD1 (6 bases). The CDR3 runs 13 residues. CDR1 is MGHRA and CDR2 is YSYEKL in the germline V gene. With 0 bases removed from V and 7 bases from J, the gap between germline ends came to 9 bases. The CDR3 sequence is CASSQEGGIGYTF. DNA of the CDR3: TGCGCCAGCAGCCAAGAAGGGGGAATTGGCTACACCTTC.

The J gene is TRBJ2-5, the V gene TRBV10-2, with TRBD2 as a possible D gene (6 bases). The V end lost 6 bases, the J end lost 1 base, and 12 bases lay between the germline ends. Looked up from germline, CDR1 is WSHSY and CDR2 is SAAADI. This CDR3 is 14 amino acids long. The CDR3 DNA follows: TGCGCCAGCAGCAGCGGGCACCTCCAAGAGACCCAGTACTTC. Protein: CASSSGHLQETQYF.

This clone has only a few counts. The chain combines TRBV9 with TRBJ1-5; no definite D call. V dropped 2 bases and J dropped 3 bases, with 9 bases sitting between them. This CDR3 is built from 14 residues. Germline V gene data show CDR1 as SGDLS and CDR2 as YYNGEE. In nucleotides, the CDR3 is TGTGCCAGCAGCGTTAGTCCGATCAATCAGCCCCAGCATTTT. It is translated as CASSVSPINQPQHF.

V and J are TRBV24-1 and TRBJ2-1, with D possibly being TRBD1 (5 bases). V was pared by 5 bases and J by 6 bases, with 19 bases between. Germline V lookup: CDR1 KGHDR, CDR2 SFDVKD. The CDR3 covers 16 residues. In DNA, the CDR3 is TGTGCCACCAGTGTTATCAGTCCAGCTGGGGCCAATGAGCAGTTCTTC. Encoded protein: CATSVISPAGANEQFF.